The 24 T cell receptor beta chains in this list originate from one sample, sequenced in a study of blood T cell repertoires in COVID-19. Repertoires were generated with immunoSEQ multiplex PCR, while TCRdb's copy carries only in-frame clones and drops some. The sample yields tens of thousands of clones, roughly four fifths seen once. Material for sequencing was peripheral blood. These receptors were taken from a human donor in a cohort sampled during active COVID-19.

This chain connects TRBV6-5 to TRBJ2-5; a weak D match, TRBD2 (6 bases). V gave up 4 bases and J gave up 6 bases, with 12 bases separating them. Germline V gene data show CDR1 as MNHEY and CDR2 as SVGAGI. The CDR3 length is 13 residues. Here the CDR3 DNA reads TGTGCCAGCAGTTTGCGGGGTGGGAAGACCCAGTACTTC. Translating it yields CASSLRGGKTQYF.

This chain connects TRBV19 to TRBJ2-3; D gene uncertain. Germline assignment: CDR1 LNHDA and CDR2 SQIVND (reference sequence). This CDR3 spans 17 amino acids. Trimming cost V 6 bases and J 0 bases, with 19 bases left between them. CDR3 amino acids: CASSLSTILSSTDTQYF. In nucleotides, the CDR3 is TGTGCCAGTAGCCTAAGCACCATACTCTCTAGCACAGATACGCAGTATTTT.

This CDR3 is CASSLHPFDSNEKLFF. CDR3 in DNA: TGCGCCAGCAGCCTCCACCCCTTTGACAGTAATGAAAAACTGTTTTTT. The V gene is TRBV5-1, the J gene TRBJ1-4; D perhaps matches TRBD1 (5 bases). The V gene lost 4 bases and the J gene lost 4 bases, with 17 bases spanning the gap. CDR3 size: 16 residues. CDR1 is SGHRS, CDR2 YFSETQ, per germline. Together with reference TRBV5-1 and TRBJ1-4, the CDR3 gives the full variable domain: KAGVTQTPRYLIKTRGQQVTLSCSPISGHRSVSWYQQTPGQGLQFLFEYFSETQRNKGNFPGRFSGRQFSNSRSEMNVSTLELGDSALYLCASSLHPFDSNEKLFFGSGTQLSVL.

This chain's CDR3 is CASSASTGERGYTF. CDR3 in DNA: TGTGCCAGCAGCGCGTCCACAGGGGAGCGTGGCTACACCTTC. The chain employs TRBV9 and TRBJ1-2; 7 bases map to TRBD1. Trimming at V came to 3 bases and at J to 7 bases, leaving 9 bases not matched to a gene. In germline, CDR1 is SGDLS, CDR2 YYNGEE. The CDR3 extends over 14 amino acids.

The chain recombines TRBV7-2 with TRBJ1-5; TRBD1 aligns across 8 bases. The germline CDR1 and CDR2 sequences are SGHTA and FQGNSA. This CDR3 has 15 amino acids. J gave up 2 bases and V 4 bases, and 4 bases lay outside the gene matches. The CDR3 loop is CASSSTGVGNQPQHF. CDR3 nucleotides: TGTGCCAGCAGCTCGACAGGGGTCGGCAATCAGCCCCAGCATTTT.

This chain's CDR3 is CASRDRAGELFF. CDR3 DNA: TGTGCCAGCAGGGACAGGGCCGGGGAGCTGTTTTTT. The rearrangement uses TRBV7-3 and TRBJ2-2, with 8 bases lining up with TRBD1. V was clipped by 6 bases and J by 6 bases; unmatched bases: 0. The CDR3 is made up of 12 amino acids. CDR1 is SGHTA, CDR2 FQGTGA, per germline.

CDR3 nucleotide sequence: TGCGCCAGCGGGGGGGGCCCGGCAACCTCTGGCTATGGCTACACCTTC. Translated: CASGGGPATSGYGYTF. The chain combines TRBV5-1 with TRBJ1-2, with a weak D call TRBD1 (6 bases). This CDR3 comprises 16 residues. Between the trimmed V and J ends, which lost 7 bases and 4 bases, there was a span of 23 bases. The germline V gene encodes CDR1 SGHRS and CDR2 YFSETQ. Supplemented by reference TRBV5-1 and TRBJ1-2, the full variable domain reads KAGVTQTPRYLIKTRGQQVTLSCSPISGHRSVSWYQQTPGQGLQFLFEYFSETQRNKGNFPGRFSGRQFSNSRSEMNVSTLELGDSALYLCASGGGPATSGYGYTFGSGTRLTVV.

The J gene is TRBJ2-7, the V gene TRBV27; 8 bases fit TRBD1. V gave up 3 bases and J gave up 5 bases; unmatched junction bases: 9. The CDR3 totals 15 residues. The germline V gene has CDR1 MNHEY and CDR2 SMNVEV (reference sequence). CDR3 loop: CASSFGRTGNHEQYF. For the CDR3, the DNA is TGTGCCAGCAGTTTCGGTCGGACAGGGAACCACGAGCAGTACTTC.

DNA for the CDR3: TGTGCCAGCAGCCAAGAAACCCAGGGCCCCACCGGGGAGCTGTTTTTT. It yields the protein CASSQETQGPTGELFF. V and J are TRBV4-2 and TRBJ2-2; a weak D match, TRBD1 (5 bases). The CDR3 runs to 16 residues. The germline V gene encodes CDR1 LGHNA and CDR2 YNFKEQ. Trimming took 0 bases from V and 4 from J, leaving 12 bases between them.

The CDR3 loop reads CASRNGGDSYEQYF. CDR3 coding DNA: TGTGCCAGCAGAAACGGGGGGGACTCCTACGAGCAGTACTTC. The rearrangement uses TRBV27 and TRBJ2-7, with 8 nucleotides matching TRBD2. This CDR3 region has 14 residues. The germline V gene has CDR1 MNHEY and CDR2 SMNVEV (reference sequence). Germline trimming cut 6 bases from V and 0 bases from J; bases unmatched to any gene: 4.

The chain has TRBV5-1 and TRBJ2-5; 7 nucleotides line up with TRBD2. CDR3 length: 17 amino acids. Trimming at V came to 3 bases and at J to 1 base, leaving 12 bases not matched to a gene. The germline V gene has CDR1 SGHRS and CDR2 YFSETQ. CDR3 sequence (DNA): TGCGCCAGCAGCTCCCTTGGGCGGGGGACCTCCCAAGAGACCCAGTACTTC. Its protein product is CASSSLGRGTSQETQYF.

V usage is TRBV29-1 and J usage is TRBJ2-5, with TRBD2 as a possible D gene (5 bases). V gave up 3 bases and J gave up 1 base, with 15 bases separating them. The CDR3 is 15 residues long. The germline gives CDR1 SQVTM, CDR2 ANQGSEA. The CDR3 DNA follows: TGCAGCGTTGACTCGGCGGGTGGGTTCCAAGAGACCCAGTACTTC. Residues: CSVDSAGGFQETQYF.

The chain carries TRBV7-2 and TRBJ1-2, with D possibly being TRBD1 (6 bases). V lost 2 bases, J lost 6 bases, and 16 bases lay in between. The CDR3 is made up of 15 amino acids. Germline V gene sequence: CDR1 SGHTA, CDR2 FQGNSA. The CDR3, as DNA: TGTGCCAGCAGCTTATCAGGGGTGGGGCGAGATGGCTACACCTTC. Its translation: CASSLSGVGRDGYTF.

This clone was observed a single time. This chain links TRBV7-3 with TRBJ1-2; 7 nucleotides line up with TRBD1. Trimming at V came to 8 bases and at J to 4 bases, leaving 4 bases not matched to a gene. The CDR3 has 12 residues. Germline CDR1 SGHTA, CDR2 FQGTGA. CDR3 DNA sequence: TGTGCCAGCGGAGACAGGGCCTATGGCTACACCTTC. Its protein product is CASGDRAYGYTF.

This clone was seen a single time. The chain has TRBV7-8 and TRBJ1-1, with unresolved D. Germline V gene data show CDR1 as SGHVS and CDR2 as FQNEAQ. V was clipped by 2 bases and J by 4 bases, with 11 bases between them. CDR3 length equals 14 residues. CDR3 sequence: CASSLSPGSTEAFF. As DNA, the CDR3 is TGTGCCAGCAGCTTATCCCCGGGGAGCACTGAAGCTTTCTTT.

The J gene is TRBJ2-1, the V gene TRBV7-2, with no clear D. Germline CDR1 and CDR2: SGHTA and FQGNSA. Trimming cost V 5 bases and J 3 bases, with 11 bases left between them. The CDR3 runs 14 residues. CDR3 in amino acids: CASSTRLSYNEQFF. The CDR3, as DNA: TGTGCCAGCAGCACGAGGTTGAGCTACAATGAGCAGTTCTTC.

The table lists this clone with a few counts. The rearrangement joins TRBV27 to TRBJ2-1; D is perhaps TRBD1 (6 bases). The CDR3 loop spans 15 amino acids. Deletions cut 6 bases from V and 1 base from J, with 13 bases between. Germline V CDR1 and CDR2: MNHEY, SMNVEV (reference sequence). The CDR3 reads CASSLTGVSYNEQFF. The CDR3, as DNA: TGTGCCAGCAGCTTGACAGGAGTGTCCTACAATGAGCAGTTCTTC.

The CDR3: CASSTFSGLQETQYF. The CDR3 DNA reads as TGTGCCAGCAGCACCTTTAGCGGGTTACAAGAGACCCAGTACTTC. The gene calls are TRBV28 and TRBJ2-5, with 7 bases that match TRBD2. V was clipped by 6 bases and J by 2 bases; unmatched bases: 9. Germline V lookup: CDR1 MDHEN, CDR2 SYDVKM. The CDR3 sequence is 15 residues long.

This clone was seen a few times. V and J are TRBV7-3 and TRBJ1-6; D gene ambiguous. V lost 6 bases and J lost 2, with 14 bases in between. The CDR3 is 16 residues long. The germline V gene encodes CDR1 SGHTA and CDR2 FQGTGA. The CDR3 DNA reads TGTGCCAGCAGTTCCGACCCCGGGACCTATAATTCACCCCTCCACTTT. Its translation is CASSSDPGTYNSPLHF.

The CDR3 coding sequence is TGTGCCAGCAGCCTACCCCAGGGAGGCACCGGGGAGCTGTTTTTT. Protein: CASSLPQGGTGELFF. This chain connects TRBV7-9 to TRBJ2-2, with TRBD2 as a possible D gene (6 bases). CDR3 length: 15 amino acids. The V gene's germline CDR1 is SEHNR and CDR2 FQNEAQ (reference sequence). V gave up 5 bases and J gave up 4 bases, with 14 bases separating them.

The J gene is TRBJ1-1, the V gene TRBV6-5; 8 bases fit TRBD1. The CDR3 length is 13 residues. CDR1 is MNHEY, CDR2 SVGAGI, per germline. V lost 4 bases and J lost 4; bases outside the gene matches: 2. In nucleotides, the CDR3 is TGTGCCAGCAGTTTCGACAGGGGCACTGAAGCTTTCTTT. This gives the protein CASSFDRGTEAFF.

The rearrangement links TRBV5-1 to TRBJ2-1; no reliable D call. The CDR3 extends over 14 amino acids. The germline gives CDR1 SGHRS, CDR2 YFSETQ. Trimming took 1 base from V and 4 from J, leaving 9 bases between them. CDR3 nucleotides: TGCGCCAGCAGCTTGTTAGTAGCTTACAATGAGCAGTTCTTC. Amino acid sequence: CASSLLVAYNEQFF.

The chain carries TRBV6-4 and TRBJ2-2, with TRBD2 matching over 11 bases. The trim removed 5 bases at V and 2 bases at J, leaving 4 bases unmatched. Looked up from germline, CDR1 is MRHNA and CDR2 is SNTAGT. The CDR3 totals 16 residues. The CDR3 DNA follows: TGTGCCAGCAGTACTAGCGGGGGACACAACACCGGGGAGCTGTTTTTT. Amino acid sequence: CASSTSGGHNTGELFF.

The chain couples TRBV5-1 to TRBJ2-5, with 10 bases identical to TRBD2. V lost 4 bases, J lost 2 bases, and 8 bases stayed unmatched. CDR3 size: 16 residues. From germline, CDR1 is SGHRS and CDR2 YFSETQ. The CDR3 DNA reads as TGCGCCAGCAGCCTTGGGAGCGGGGGGGGGCAAGAGACCCAGTACTTC. Protein: CASSLGSGGGQETQYF.